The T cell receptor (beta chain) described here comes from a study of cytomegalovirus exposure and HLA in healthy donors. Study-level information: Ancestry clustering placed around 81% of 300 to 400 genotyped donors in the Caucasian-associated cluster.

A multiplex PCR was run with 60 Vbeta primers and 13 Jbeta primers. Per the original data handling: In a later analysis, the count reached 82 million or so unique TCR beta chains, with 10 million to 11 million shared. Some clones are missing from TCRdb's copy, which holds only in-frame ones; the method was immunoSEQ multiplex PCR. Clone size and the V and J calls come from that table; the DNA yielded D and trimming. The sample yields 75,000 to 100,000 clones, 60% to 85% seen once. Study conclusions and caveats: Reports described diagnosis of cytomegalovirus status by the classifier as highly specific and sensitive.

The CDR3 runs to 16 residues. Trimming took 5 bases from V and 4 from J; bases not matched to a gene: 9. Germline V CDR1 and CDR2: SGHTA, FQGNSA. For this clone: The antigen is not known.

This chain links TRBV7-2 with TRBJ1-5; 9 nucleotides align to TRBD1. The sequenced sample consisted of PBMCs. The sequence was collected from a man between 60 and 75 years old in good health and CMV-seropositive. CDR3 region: CASSIRDGTGNQPQHF. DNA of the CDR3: TGTGCCAGCAGCATTAGGGATGGGACAGGGAATCAGCCCCAGCATTTT. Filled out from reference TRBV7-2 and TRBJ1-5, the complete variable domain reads GAGVSQSPSNKVTEKGKDVELRCDPISGHTALYWYRQSLGQGLEFLIYFQGNSAPDKSGLPSDRFSAERTGGSVSTLTIQRTQQEDSAVYLCASSIRDGTGNQPQHFGDGTRLSIL.